This TCR beta chain was captured in a study of cytomegalovirus exposure and HLA in healthy donors. The CDR3 totals 15 residues. Germline V gives CDR1 LNHDA, CDR2 SQIVND (reference sequence). The V end was cut by 2 bases, the J end by 3 bases, with 14 bases between. 60 Vbeta and 13 Jbeta primers were used in PCR. Clones were read by immunoSEQ multiplex PCR, and TCRdb kept only the in-frame ones, dropping some. The sample carries 140,000 or so clones, 70% to 85% recorded once. This receptor was taken from a middle-aged man in good health and CMV-seronegative. Sequences were obtained from PBMCs. V and J are TRBV19 and TRBJ2-7, with a tentative D call TRBD1 (6 bases). CDR3 in DNA: TGTGCCAGTAGTATAAAGGGGGTTGGGGACTACGAGCAGTACTTC. It codes for CASSIKGVGDYEQYF.